Following are 10 T cell receptor beta chains from one sample sequenced in a study of T cells after yellow fever vaccination. In TCRdb, the 5' RACE reads were re-called with MiXCR into one record per CDR3 protein. The table lists 350,000 to 550,000 distinct CDR3 sequences, under 20% of them singletons. Source: PBMCs, taken before the yellow fever booster vaccination. These receptors were obtained from a man aged 18 to 29 who received the YFV17D yellow fever vaccine.

This clonotype was observed a handful of times. The chain has TRBV20-1 and TRBJ2-7; D might be TRBD1 (6 bases). Germline CDR1 DFQATT, CDR2 SNEGSKA (reference sequence). The CDR3 is 15 residues long. Trimming left V 3 bases short and J 1 base short, with 16 bases between. The DNA of the CDR3 is TGCAGTGCTAGGCGGGCCGGGACACCTTCCTACGAGCAGTACTTC. Protein: CSARRAGTPSYEQYF.

This clonotype occurred a few times. The genes are TRBV20-1 and TRBJ1-1; weak D call: TRBD1 (5 bases). This CDR3 spans 11 amino acids. The germline gives CDR1 DFQATT, CDR2 SNEGSKA (reference sequence). This chain's CDR3 is CRVGGYTEAFF. In nucleotides, the CDR3 is TGCAGGGTGGGGGGATATACTGAAGCTTTCTTT.

This clonotype came up many times. The chain combines TRBV20-1 with TRBJ2-1, with D unclear. Germline V CDR1 and CDR2: DFQATT, SNEGSKA (reference sequence). The CDR3 spans 13 residues. The germline V and J ends were trimmed by 0 bases and 5 bases, with 8 bases remaining between them. CDR3 nucleotide sequence: TGCAGTGCTAGAGATCGGCAGGACAATGAGCAGTTCTTC. Encoded protein: CSARDRQDNEQFF.

This clonotype has a count of ten or more. V gene TRBV29-1 combines with J gene TRBJ1-2; D gene unclear. This CDR3 comprises 12 residues. Germline V CDR1 and CDR2: SQVTM, ANQGSEA. Between the trimmed V and J ends, which lost 4 bases and 4 bases, there was a span of 10 bases. CDR3 sequence reads: CSVGSDLYGYTF. DNA for the CDR3: TGCAGCGTTGGTTCCGATCTCTATGGCTACACCTTC.

Many counts were recorded for this clonotype. The chain uses TRBV5-1 and TRBJ2-3; D is perhaps TRBD1 or TRBD2 (5 bases each). Trimming took off 1 base at V and 0 bases at J, with 9 bases between the two ends. Germline CDR1 and CDR2: SGHRS and YFSETQ. There are 15 residues in the CDR3. In DNA, the CDR3 is TGCGCCAGCAGCTTGTGGGACCGCAGCACAGATACGCAGTATTTT. Its protein product is CASSLWDRSTDTQYF.

Worth noting for this clonotype: An end of the junction does not agree with germline; a read error may underlie this. The rearrangement joins TRBV7-7 to TRBJ1-1, with D unclear. CDR1 is SSHAT, CDR2 FNYEAQ, per germline (reference sequence). The CDR3 spans 13 residues. CDR3 nucleotides: TGTGCTAGCAGCGATGGGGTGAACACTGAAGCTTTCTTT. Protein: CASSDGVNTEAFF.

J is TRBJ2-7 and V is TRBV20-1, with D unclear. The CDR3 extends over 12 amino acids. Germline assignment: CDR1 DFQATT and CDR2 SNEGSKA (reference sequence). The V and J ends lost 5 bases and 6 bases respectively, with 14 bases between them. CDR3 amino acids: CSAGEGGVEQYF. The CDR3, as DNA: TGCAGTGCTGGGGAAGGTGGGGTCGAGCAGTACTTC.

This sequence joins TRBV7-6 and TRBJ1-2; D gene ambiguous. V lost 4 bases and J 0 bases, leaving 12 bases between the germline ends. The V gene's germline CDR1 is SGHVS and CDR2 FNYEAQ. The CDR3 is made up of 15 amino acids. The CDR3 loop reads CASSYLDFPNYGYTF. The CDR3 DNA is TGTGCCAGCAGCTACCTGGACTTCCCTAACTATGGCTACACCTTC.

The V and J genes are TRBV12-3 or TRBV12-4 and TRBJ2-3; possibly TRBD2 for D (6 bases). There are 12 residues in the CDR3. The V gene lost 5 bases and the J gene lost 6 bases, with 9 bases spanning the gap. DNA for the CDR3: TGTGCCAGCAGTATGGCGGGGGATACGCAGTATTTT. The encoded protein is CASSMAGDTQYF.

The V gene is TRBV27, the J gene TRBJ2-1, with D unresolved. Trimming removed 5 bases at V and 8 bases at J, with 16 bases between. The CDR3 totals 14 residues. Looked up from germline, CDR1 is MNHEY and CDR2 is SMNVEV (reference sequence). The CDR3 loop reads CASSLEDPGDEQFF. DNA for the CDR3: TGTGCCAGCAGTCTCGAGGACCCTGGGGATGAGCAGTTCTTC.